These 26 T cell receptor beta chains were all obtained from the same sample, sequenced in a study of T cells in Graves' hyperthyroidism and ophthalmopathy. Amplification targeted TCR beta CDR3 regions from RNA transcripts. In the first-round RT-PCR of the TCR CDR3, the HTBI primer set was used. TCRdb processed the multiplex PCR reads anew with MiXCR; each CDR3 protein has one entry. The sample records roughly 600,000 distinct CDR3 sequences, more than 14% being singletons. Sequencing was performed on blood. The receptors were sampled from a woman in her fifties or sixties with Graves' ophthalmopathy.

This clonotype was seen repeatedly, ten times or more. The CDR3 nucleotides read TGTGCCAGCACTCTCGGGGCAGGGTTTTCACCCCTCCACTTT. Its protein is CASTLGAGFSPLHF. This chain links TRBV7-2 with TRBJ1-6; possible D gene TRBD1, 5 bases. The CDR3 is 14 residues long. V dropped 7 bases and J dropped 9 bases, with 16 bases sitting between them. Germline CDR1 SGHTA, CDR2 FQGNSA.

This clonotype was recorded many times. This sequence joins TRBV7-2 and TRBJ2-3; D gene unclear. CDR1 SGHTA and CDR2 FQGNSA come from the germline V gene. CDR3 size: 15 residues. The V end was cut by 1 base, the J end by 1 base, with 9 bases between. CDR3 protein: CASSLDGRGTDTQYF. CDR3 in DNA: TGTGCCAGCAGCTTAGATGGGCGAGGCACAGATACGCAGTATTTT.

This clonotype showed up many times. V is TRBV5-1 and J is TRBJ2-3; TRBD2 matches at 8 bases. The CDR3 has 15 amino acids. The V segment lost 2 bases and the J segment 6 bases; nucleotides outside the gene matches: 8. The germline gives CDR1 SGHRS, CDR2 YFSETQ. Written as DNA, the CDR3 is TGCGCCAGCAGCTTAGAGCGGGAGATCACCGATACGCAGTATTTT. This sequence encodes CASSLEREITDTQYF.

This clonotype was observed a handful of times. The chain has TRBV15 and TRBJ2-1, with D unresolved. The CDR3 has 13 residues. The V end was cut by 1 base, the J end by 4 bases, with 5 bases between. The germline CDR1 and CDR2 sequences are LNHNV and YYDKDF (reference sequence). For the CDR3, the DNA is TGTGCCACCAGCAGAGGACTTTACAATGAGCAGTTCTTC. It is translated as CATSRGLYNEQFF.

This clonotype occurred many times. The V and J genes are TRBV5-1 and TRBJ2-3; a possible D gene is TRBD2 (6 bases). Germline V gene data show CDR1 as SGHRS and CDR2 as YFSETQ. Trimming cost V 3 bases and J 0 bases, with 17 bases left between them. The CDR3 loop spans 17 amino acids. For the CDR3, the DNA is TGCGCCAGCAGCTCCCTACTAGCAGCCACTAGCACAGATACGCAGTATTTT. Its protein is CASSSLLAATSTDTQYF.

This clonotype was counted many times. The V gene is TRBV7-2, the J gene TRBJ2-7; 7 bases are a match to TRBD2. Germline CDR1 is SGHTA and CDR2 is FQGNSA. Trimming removed 2 bases from V and 2 bases from J; junction bases left unmatched: 12. The CDR3 loop spans 17 amino acids. The CDR3 loop is CASSLPASGPTTYEQYF. The CDR3 nucleotides are TGTGCCAGCAGCTTACCGGCTAGCGGACCCACCACCTACGAGCAGTACTTC.

Many counts were recorded for this clonotype. An end of the junction does not agree with germline; a read error may underlie this. DNA of the CDR3: TGTGCCAGCAGATTAGCGGGAGGGGGCTACGAGCAGTACTTC. Protein product: CASRLAGGGYEQYF. The rearrangement uses TRBV12-3 or TRBV12-4 and TRBJ2-7, with 11 nucleotides matching TRBD2. The CDR3 is 14 residues long.

In this sample, this clonotype turned up a few times. The V gene is TRBV2, the J gene TRBJ2-7; no reliable D call. This CDR3 is built from 11 residues. Looked up from germline, CDR1 is SNHLY and CDR2 is FYNNEI. V was pared by 2 bases and J by 6 bases, with 5 bases between. CDR3 sequence (DNA): TGTGCCAGCAGTGAAACACGCGAGCAGTACTTC. Translating gives CASSETREQYF.

This clonotype showed up many times. The chain joins TRBV29-1 to TRBJ1-1; D is undetermined. The V end lost 4 bases, the J end lost 2 bases, and 14 bases lay between the germline ends. Per germline, CDR1 SQVTM and CDR2 ANQGSEA. This CDR3 region has 14 residues. The CDR3 is CSVGWRMGNTEAFF. CDR3 nucleotide sequence: TGCAGCGTTGGATGGAGGATGGGAAACACTGAAGCTTTCTTT.

There are many counts of this clonotype. CDR3 amino acids: CASSQEGGLEQYF. Written as DNA, the CDR3 is TGTGCCAGCAGCCAAGAGGGTGGACTCGAGCAGTACTTC. The V and J genes are TRBV4-2 and TRBJ2-7; perhaps TRBD2 as D (5 bases). From germline, CDR1 is LGHNA and CDR2 YNFKEQ. V was cut by 0 bases and J by 6 bases, with 9 bases left in between. The CDR3 length is 13 residues.

Comment on this clonotype: This CDR3 fails to terminate in the conserved phenylalanine or tryptophan, so it likely reflects a read error. V is TRBV20-1 and J is TRBJ2-7; D is unclear. Germline CDR1 reads DFQATT; CDR2 reads SNEGSKA (reference sequence). Trimming took 3 bases from V and 6 from J, leaving 12 bases between them. This CDR3 comprises 12 residues. The CDR3 here is CSARLDPAEQYL. Here the CDR3 DNA reads TGCAGTGCTAGGTTAGACCCAGCCGAGCAGTACCTC.

The rearrangement joins TRBV30 to TRBJ2-7; 7 bases agree with TRBD2. J lost 2 bases, V lost 3 bases, and 7 bases had no gene match. Germline V CDR1 and CDR2: GTSNPN, SVGIG (reference sequence). The CDR3 loop spans 14 amino acids. The CDR3 sequence is CAWSQASGPYEQYF. Written as DNA, the CDR3 is TGTGCCTGGAGCCAGGCTAGCGGACCCTACGAGCAGTACTTC.

In its sample, this clonotype was seen a few times. The rearrangement joins TRBV24-1 to TRBJ2-1; 9 nucleotides align to TRBD2. J was trimmed by 6 bases and V by 6 bases; bases with no gene match: 8. Per the germline V gene, CDR1 is KGHDR and CDR2 is SFDVKD. There are 15 residues in the CDR3. The CDR3 nucleotides are TGTGCCACCAGTTTTTCGACTAGCGGCCGCAATGAGCAGTTCTTC. Its translation: CATSFSTSGRNEQFF.

V is TRBV4-3 and J is TRBJ1-1; D might be TRBD1 (5 bases). Trimming pared 0 bases from V and 0 bases from J, leaving 11 bases between. The germline V gene encodes CDR1 LGHNA and CDR2 YSLEER. The CDR3 runs to 16 residues. CDR3: CASSQDRRTMNTEAFF. DNA for the CDR3: TGCGCCAGCAGCCAAGATCGCCGGACAATGAACACTGAAGCTTTCTTT.

The sample holds many counts of this clonotype. The rearrangement links TRBV2 to TRBJ2-5; 10 nucleotides align to TRBD2. The CDR3 is 20 residues long. Germline CDR1 and CDR2: SNHLY and FYNNEI. V lost 1 base and J lost 1; bases outside the gene matches: 15. Here the CDR3 reads CASSEVVRGLAGALQETQYF. CDR3 DNA: TGTGCCAGCAGTGAAGTTGTGCGGGGTCTAGCGGGAGCCCTCCAAGAGACCCAGTACTTC.

The sample holds one count of this clonotype. The CDR3 loop is CASSLGVGTGVLATEAFF. CDR3 DNA: TGCGCCAGCAGCTTGGGTGTTGGGACAGGGGTACTAGCGACTGAAGCTTTCTTT. This sequence joins TRBV5-1 and TRBJ1-1; 10 bases are shared with TRBD1. V shed 0 bases, J shed 5 bases, and the junction held 13 bases outside the gene matches. CDR1 is SGHRS, CDR2 YFSETQ, per germline. The CDR3 spans 18 residues.

This clonotype was detected ten times or more. CDR3 in DNA: TGCAGTGCTAGAGGAAAGCGGGAGGGACGCTACAATGAGCAGTTCTTC. Protein: CSARGKREGRYNEQFF. This chain links TRBV20-1 with TRBJ2-1; 10 bases match TRBD2. Germline lookup yields CDR1 DFQATT and CDR2 SNEGSKA (reference sequence). With V trimmed by 1 base and J by 3 bases, 6 bases remained unmatched. This CDR3 contains 16 residues.

This clonotype was found many times. V is TRBV10-3 and J is TRBJ1-1; D remains unclear. Germline CDR1 and CDR2: ENHRY and SYGVKD. This CDR3 is 16 amino acids long. Trimming shortened V by 2 bases and J by 0 bases, and 13 bases separated the two germline ends. Here the CDR3 reads CAISESGSLMNTEAFF. The CDR3, as DNA: TGTGCCATCAGTGAGAGTGGTAGTCTCATGAACACTGAAGCTTTCTTT.

This clonotype was recorded many times. The chain joins TRBV12-3 or TRBV12-4 to TRBJ1-2; D remains unclear. This CDR3 is built from 15 residues. The V end was cut by 6 bases, the J end by 4 bases, with 18 bases between. CDR3 in DNA: TGTGCCAGCAGCCCCGCGGCGGGAGTCGGCTATGGCTACACCTTC. It specifies CASSPAAGVGYGYTF.

This clonotype was counted many times. The genes are TRBV18 and TRBJ1-1; D is uncertain. Per the germline V gene, CDR1 is KGHSH and CDR2 is LQKENI. Trimming left V 2 bases short and J 0 bases short, with 7 bases between. The CDR3 contains 14 residues. CDR3 sequence reads: CASSPSKMNTEAFF. The CDR3, as DNA: TGTGCCAGCTCACCAAGCAAAATGAACACTGAAGCTTTCTTT.

This clonotype has at least ten counts. This chain uses TRBV28 with TRBJ2-7; D gene ambiguous. There are 13 residues in the CDR3. Trimming pared 6 bases from V and 2 bases from J, leaving 11 bases between. In germline, CDR1 is MDHEN, CDR2 SYDVKM. The chain's CDR3 is CASSLGTTYEQYF. CDR3 DNA sequence: TGTGCCAGCAGCTTAGGAACTACCTACGAGCAGTACTTC.

This sequence joins TRBV10-3 and TRBJ2-1; no reliable D call. The ends were cut back, 3 bases at V and 4 bases at J, with 7 bases in the middle. Germline CDR1 and CDR2: ENHRY and SYGVKD. The CDR3 has 13 residues. This chain's CDR3 is CAISDVQYNEQFF. For the CDR3, the DNA is TGTGCCATCAGTGACGTCCAATACAATGAGCAGTTCTTC.

The CDR3 is CASSSLPGLAGGYTGELFF. The CDR3 DNA follows: TGCGCCAGCAGCAGTCTCCCGGGACTAGCGGGAGGGTACACCGGGGAGCTGTTTTTT. This sequence joins TRBV5-1 and TRBJ2-2; TRBD2 agrees at 16 bases. The CDR3 has 19 amino acids. With 4 bases clipped from V and 3 bases from J, the junction kept 9 bases outside the gene matches. Germline V lookup: CDR1 SGHRS, CDR2 YFSETQ.

The genes are TRBV2 and TRBJ2-6; tentatively, D is TRBD2 (6 bases). The CDR3 sequence is 18 residues long. Germline CDR1 is SNHLY and CDR2 is FYNNEI. Trimming left V 8 bases short and J 0 bases short, with 20 bases between. CDR3 sequence: CASGGLLARFSGANVLTF. CDR3 nucleotides: TGTGCCAGCGGGGGTTTGCTAGCGCGATTCTCTGGGGCCAACGTCCTGACTTTC.

This clonotype was found many times. This chain joins TRBV2 and TRBJ2-4; a possible D gene is TRBD2 (7 bases). This CDR3 is built from 20 residues. The germline V gene has CDR1 SNHLY and CDR2 FYNNEI. V gave up 0 bases and J gave up 0 bases, with 21 bases separating them. The CDR3 DNA is TGTGCCAGCAGTGAAGCGCGGCGGGGGCGCGGGTTTGTAGCCAAAAACATTCAGTACTTC. Its protein product is CASSEARRGRGFVAKNIQYF.

The chain links TRBV5-1 to TRBJ2-1, with 10 nucleotides matching TRBD2. CDR1 SGHRS and CDR2 YFSETQ come from the germline V gene. J gave up 9 bases and V 3 bases, and 9 bases lay outside the gene matches. The CDR3 runs 15 residues. The CDR3 sequence is CASSSQAGGGSEQFF. CDR3 DNA sequence: TGCGCCAGCAGCTCTCAAGCGGGAGGGGGGAGTGAGCAGTTCTTC.